Following are 19 T cell receptor beta chains from one sample sequenced in a study of T cells after somatic rescue of genetic block. Clones were read by immunoSEQ multiplex PCR, and TCRdb kept only the in-frame ones, dropping some. The sample records approximately 14,000 clones, around 70% being singletons. The sample consisted of peripheral blood mononuclear cells (PBMCs). Receptors were obtained from a man between 18 and 29 years old.

CDR3 residues: CASSGTGRGYTF. In nucleotides, the CDR3 is TGTGCCAGCAGTGGGACAGGGAGAGGCTACACCTTC. The chain recombines TRBV2 with TRBJ1-2; 8 bases fit TRBD1. V was clipped by 4 bases and J by 8 bases; unmatched bases: 3. The length of the CDR3 is 12 residues. Germline CDR1 is SNHLY and CDR2 is FYNNEI.

This clone occurred a few times. V is TRBV5-1 and J is TRBJ1-2; D remains unclear. CDR1 and CDR2 from the germline V gene are SGHRS and YFSETQ. Trimming removed 3 bases from V and 8 bases from J, with 8 bases in between. CDR3 length: 11 residues. CDR3 nucleotides: TGCGCCAGCAGCTCTAATGGGGGCTACACCTTC. Translated, it gives CASSSNGGYTF. Complete variable domain (other parts from reference TRBV5-1 and TRBJ1-2): KAGVTQTPRYLIKTRGQQVTLSCSPISGHRSVSWYQQTPGQGLQFLFEYFSETQRNKGNFPGRFSGRQFSNSRSEMNVSTLELGDSALYLCASSSNGGYTFGSGTRLTVV.

This clone occurred once. The chain uses TRBV4-2 and TRBJ2-7; D is perhaps TRBD2 (7 bases). This CDR3 has 14 residues. Germline-derived CDR1 and CDR2 are LGHNA and YNFKEQ. The ends were cut back, 6 bases at V and 4 bases at J, with 16 bases in the middle. The CDR3 DNA sequence: TGTGCCAGCAGAGGGGGGGGCCTAGGGTACGAGCAGTACTTC. As protein: CASRGGGLGYEQYF.

V gene TRBV29-1 combines with J gene TRBJ2-1, with 7 bases fitting TRBD2. Looked up from germline, CDR1 is SQVTM and CDR2 is ANQGSEA. The CDR3 totals 13 residues. Trimming removed 0 bases from V and 11 bases from J; junction bases left unmatched: 7. The CDR3 region is CSVEDLRGRKQFF. In DNA form, the CDR3 reads TGCAGCGTTGAAGATCTGCGCGGGAGAAAGCAGTTCTTC.

The CDR3 coding sequence is TGTGCCAGCAGATCTCCCGGCGGGGGGTCTTACTATGGCTACACCTTC. Translated: CASRSPGGGSYYGYTF. The chain couples TRBV6-6 to TRBJ1-2; D possibly corresponds to TRBD1 (5 bases). Germline V gene data show CDR1 as MNHNY and CDR2 as SVGAGI (reference sequence). The V end was cut by 6 bases, the J end by 3 bases, with 20 bases between. This CDR3 has 16 amino acids.

In this sample, this clone turned up many times. The chain recombines TRBV19 with TRBJ2-7, with D tentatively TRBD2 (6 bases). V was trimmed by 6 bases and J by 4 bases, leaving 13 bases between them. The length of the CDR3 is 13 residues. Germline V lookup: CDR1 LNHDA, CDR2 SQIVND (reference sequence). In DNA form, the CDR3 reads TGTGCCAGTAGCACCGGAGGGCCTTACGAGCAGTACTTC. Protein sequence: CASSTGGPYEQYF.

The chain links TRBV4-2 to TRBJ2-6; 11 bases fit TRBD1. The V gene end was trimmed by 0 bases and the J gene end by 4 bases; junction bases not matched to a gene: 8. The CDR3 extends over 19 amino acids. Germline V lookup: CDR1 LGHNA, CDR2 YNFKEQ. The CDR3, as DNA: TGTGCCAGCAGCCAAGATTTTTGGACAGGGGGCCTGGGGGCCAACGTCCTGACTTTC. As protein: CASSQDFWTGGLGANVLTF.

V usage is TRBV9 and J usage is TRBJ2-2, with D tentatively TRBD2 (5 bases). Germline lookup yields CDR1 SGDLS and CDR2 YYNGEE. Deletions cut 6 bases from V and 7 bases from J, with 16 bases between. This CDR3 has 14 amino acids. The CDR3 nucleotides read TGTGCCAGCACGCGGAGCGGACTTGGCGGGGAGCTGTTTTTT. As protein: CASTRSGLGGELFF.

This clone showed up just a few times. The chain recombines TRBV13 with TRBJ2-3, with a possible D match to TRBD2 (5 bases). The V and J ends lost 1 base and 6 bases respectively, with 14 bases between them. Germline V gives CDR1 PRHDT, CDR2 FYEKMQ (reference sequence). CDR3 length equals 15 residues. CDR3 amino acids: CASSLATGLTDTQYF. CDR3 in DNA: TGTGCCAGCAGCTTAGCGACCGGACTCACCGATACGCAGTATTTT. Based on the CDR3 plus reference TRBV13 and TRBJ2-3, the full variable domain is AAGVIQSPRHLIKEKRETATLKCYPIPRHDTVYWYQQGPGQDPQFLISFYEKMQSDKGSIPDRFSAQQFSDYHSELNMSSLELGDSALYFCASSLATGLTDTQYFGPGTRLTVL.

The gene calls are TRBV18 and TRBJ2-5, with 7 bases matching TRBD1. The J call may be wrong; the DNA end is better matched by TRBJ2-7. The CDR3 has 15 amino acids. Germline lookup yields CDR1 KGHSH and CDR2 LQKENI. CDR3 in amino acids: CASSPSYRGDYEQYF. In DNA form, the CDR3 reads TGTGCCAGCTCACCTTCCTACAGGGGTGACTACGAGCAGTACTTC.

The chain joins TRBV5-6 to TRBJ2-7, with 12 bases identical to TRBD2. The V and J ends lost 0 bases and 0 bases, in that order; junction bases with no gene match: 4. The CDR3 is 17 residues long. Germline V gene data show CDR1 as SGHDT and CDR2 as YYEEEE. This CDR3 is CASSLGTSGTTSYEQYF. CDR3 bases: TGTGCCAGCAGCTTGGGGACTAGCGGGACTACCTCCTACGAGCAGTACTTC.

V is TRBV10-3 and J is TRBJ2-3; TRBD2 might be the D (7 bases). The CDR3 covers 17 residues. In germline, CDR1 is ENHRY, CDR2 SYGVKD. The V end was cut by 4 bases, the J end by 0 bases, with 17 bases between. The CDR3 here is CAISATAGAGSTDTQYF. Here the CDR3 DNA reads TGTGCCATCAGTGCAACTGCGGGGGCCGGTAGCACAGATACGCAGTATTTT.

J is TRBJ1-5 and V is TRBV19; weak D call: TRBD1 (5 bases). The CDR3 runs to 15 residues. Trimming took off 4 bases at V and 4 bases at J, with 14 bases between the two ends. Germline V CDR1 and CDR2: LNHDA, SQIVND (reference sequence). The CDR3 nucleotides read TGTGCCAGTAGTAACTGGAGGGGTAAAAATCAGCCCCAGCATTTT. Translated, it gives CASSNWRGKNQPQHF.

J is TRBJ1-4 and V is TRBV10-2; 9 positions agree with TRBD1. Germline values: CDR1 WSHSY, CDR2 SAAADI. The CDR3 is made up of 16 amino acids. The J segment lost 4 bases and the V segment lost 6 bases, leaving 9 bases of the junction unmatched. In DNA form, the CDR3 reads TGCGCCAGCAGGCGGGGACCGGGACAGGGTAATGAAAAACTGTTTTTT. Translating gives CASRRGPGQGNEKLFF.

This sequence joins TRBV10-3 and TRBJ2-3; D gene unclear. With 3 bases removed from V and 0 bases from J, the gap between germline ends came to 7 bases. This CDR3 region has 14 residues. The germline CDR1 and CDR2 sequences are ENHRY and SYGVKD. CDR3 nucleotides: TGTGCCATCAGTGATATATCGAGCACAGATACGCAGTATTTT. Translating gives CAISDISSTDTQYF.

The chain uses TRBV14 and TRBJ1-2; D uncertain. Between the trimmed V and J ends, which lost 1 base and 0 bases, there was a span of 12 bases. Germline lookup yields CDR1 SGHDN and CDR2 FVKESK. This CDR3 has 16 residues. CDR3 in DNA: TGTGCCAGCAGCCAAGGTGTAGGAGCGACTAACTATGGCTACACCTTC. The encoded protein is CASSQGVGATNYGYTF.

This clone was seen a few times. The chain's CDR3 is CASSRNRGETQYF. The CDR3 region has the DNA TGCGCCAGCAGCCGTAACAGGGGGGAGACCCAGTACTTC. The genes are TRBV5-1 and TRBJ2-5, with 8 bases identical to TRBD1. The CDR3 extends over 13 amino acids. V lost 4 bases and J lost 5; bases outside the gene matches: 4. Germline assignment: CDR1 SGHRS and CDR2 YFSETQ.

This clone was observed a single time. This chain uses TRBV5-1 with TRBJ1-4; D possibly corresponds to TRBD1 (6 bases). Trimming removed 0 bases from V and 8 bases from J, with 14 bases in between. The CDR3 spans 15 residues. Germline loops: CDR1 SGHRS, CDR2 YFSETQ. The CDR3 sequence: CASSLATGAVEKLFF. In DNA, the CDR3 is TGCGCCAGCAGCTTGGCCACGGGGGCCGTGGAAAAACTGTTTTTT.

The chain couples TRBV11-1 to TRBJ1-2; TRBD1 agrees at 8 bases. The CDR3 loop spans 14 amino acids. Unmatched junction bases numbered 3, after V lost 3 bases and J lost 3 bases. Germline assignment: CDR1 SGHAT and CDR2 FQDESV (reference sequence). The CDR3 DNA sequence: TGTGCCAGCAGCTTTGAGGGACAGGACTATGGCTACACCTTC. The encoded protein is CASSFEGQDYGYTF.